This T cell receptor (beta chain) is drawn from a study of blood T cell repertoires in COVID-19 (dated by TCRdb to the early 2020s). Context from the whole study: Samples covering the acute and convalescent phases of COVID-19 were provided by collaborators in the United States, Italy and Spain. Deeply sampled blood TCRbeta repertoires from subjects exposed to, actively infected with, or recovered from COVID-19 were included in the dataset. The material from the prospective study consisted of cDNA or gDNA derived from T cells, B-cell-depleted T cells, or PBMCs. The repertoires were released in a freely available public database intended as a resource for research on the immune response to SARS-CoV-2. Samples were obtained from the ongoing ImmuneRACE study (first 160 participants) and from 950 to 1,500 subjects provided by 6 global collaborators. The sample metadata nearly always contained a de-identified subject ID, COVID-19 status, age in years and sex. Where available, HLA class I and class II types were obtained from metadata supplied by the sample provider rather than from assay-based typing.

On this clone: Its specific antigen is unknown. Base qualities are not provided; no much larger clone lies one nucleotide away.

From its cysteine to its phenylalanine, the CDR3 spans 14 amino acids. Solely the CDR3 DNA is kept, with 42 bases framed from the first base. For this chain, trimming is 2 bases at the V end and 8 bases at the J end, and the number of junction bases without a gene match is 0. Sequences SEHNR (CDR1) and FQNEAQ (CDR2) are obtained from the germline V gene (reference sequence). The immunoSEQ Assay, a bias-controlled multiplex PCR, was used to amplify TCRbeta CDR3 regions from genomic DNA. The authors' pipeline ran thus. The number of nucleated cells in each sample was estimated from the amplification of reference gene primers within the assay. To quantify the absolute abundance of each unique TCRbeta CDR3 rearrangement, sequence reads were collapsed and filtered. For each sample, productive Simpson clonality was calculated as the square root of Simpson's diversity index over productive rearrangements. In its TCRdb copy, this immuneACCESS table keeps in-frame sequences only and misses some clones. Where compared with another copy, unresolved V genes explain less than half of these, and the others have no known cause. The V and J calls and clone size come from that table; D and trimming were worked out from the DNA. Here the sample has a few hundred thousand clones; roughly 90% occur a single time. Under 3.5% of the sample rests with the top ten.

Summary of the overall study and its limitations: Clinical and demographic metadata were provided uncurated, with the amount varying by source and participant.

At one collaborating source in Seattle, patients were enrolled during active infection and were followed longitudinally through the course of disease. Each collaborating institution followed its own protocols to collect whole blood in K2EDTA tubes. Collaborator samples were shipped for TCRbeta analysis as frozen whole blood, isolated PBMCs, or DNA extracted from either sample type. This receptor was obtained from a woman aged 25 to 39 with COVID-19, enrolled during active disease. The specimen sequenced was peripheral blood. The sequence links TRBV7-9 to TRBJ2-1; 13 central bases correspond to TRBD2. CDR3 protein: CASSLTSGRDEQFF. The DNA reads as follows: TGTGCCAGCAGCTTAACTAGCGGGAGGGATGAGCAGTTCTTC.